Given below is one TCR beta chain in context. The record originates from a study of shared clonotypes between healthy human individuals. Sequencing used immunoSEQ multiplex PCR; TCRdb keeps in-frame clones, though not all of them. The profile shows under 1 million clones, around 93% of them singletons. CD45RO-negative cells were positively selected for CCR7, leaving out terminally differentiated effector memory CD45RA+ cells. The CDR3 length is 15 residues. The germline V gene has CDR1 SGHDT and CDR2 YYEEEE. V lost 1 base to trimming and J lost 5 bases, with 16 bases between them. This clonotype was obtained from a man aged 25 to 45 in good health. The specimen was naive CD8+ T cells sorted from blood. J is TRBJ2-7 and V is TRBV5-6, with D possibly matching TRBD2 (7 bases). CDR3 loop: CASSLLTGGFHEQYF. The CDR3, as DNA: TGTGCCAGCAGCTTGCTTACGGGGGGCTTCCACGAGCAGTACTTC.